Listed below are T cell receptor beta chains from one sample, sequenced in a study of blood T cell repertoires in COVID-19. Assay used: immunoSEQ multiplex PCR; TCRdb lists only in-frame clones, some missing. The data contain approximately 86,000 clones, roughly 80% of them singletons. Material: peripheral blood. The receptors were gathered from a woman in her 70s with acute or convalescent COVID-19. CDR3s include the opening cysteine and the closing phenylalanine or tryptophan. D genes are given only for firm matches.

j_call: TRBJ2-1
v_call: TRBV10-3
d_call: TRBD1
cdr3_aa: CAISETQGTNEQFF

j_call: TRBJ1-1
v_call: TRBV28
d_call: -
cdr3_aa: CASSLDRPGAFF

j_call: TRBJ1-1
v_call: TRBV5-1
d_call: -
cdr3_aa: CASSLSQGNTEAFF

j_call: TRBJ1-2
v_call: TRBV12-3/TRBV12-4
d_call: -
cdr3_aa: CASSLAPHYGYTF

j_call: TRBJ2-6
v_call: TRBV9
d_call: -
cdr3_aa: CASSPPGANVLTF

j_call: TRBJ2-5
v_call: TRBV19
d_call: TRBD1
cdr3_aa: CASSIETGGQETQYF

j_call: TRBJ2-7
v_call: TRBV19
d_call: -
cdr3_aa: CASSINGRAYEQYF

j_call: TRBJ1-2
v_call: TRBV25-1
d_call: -
cdr3_aa: CASSSTGYGYTF

j_call: TRBJ1-2
v_call: TRBV5-6
d_call: TRBD1
cdr3_aa: CASSSIGQGIYGYTF

j_call: TRBJ2-1
v_call: TRBV28
d_call: TRBD2
cdr3_aa: CASTEGLAGAYNEQFF

j_call: TRBJ1-2
v_call: TRBV19
d_call: -
cdr3_aa: CASRSPVYGYTF

j_call: TRBJ2-6
v_call: TRBV28
d_call: -
cdr3_aa: CASSLTGPGGSGANVLTF

j_call: TRBJ1-1
v_call: TRBV6-2/TRBV6-3
d_call: -
cdr3_aa: CASSLTGGPVYTEAFF

j_call: TRBJ1-2
v_call: TRBV5-6
d_call: -
cdr3_aa: CASSWTGRGTYGYTF

j_call: TRBJ2-2
v_call: TRBV7-8
d_call: -
cdr3_aa: CASSLDLTGELFF

j_call: TRBJ2-2
v_call: TRBV28
d_call: -
cdr3_aa: CASSLLLQTGELFF

j_call: TRBJ1-1
v_call: TRBV18
d_call: -
cdr3_aa: CASSPRLRVGNTEAFF

j_call: TRBJ2-7
v_call: TRBV5-4
d_call: TRBD2
cdr3_aa: CASSLDGTSQYF

j_call: TRBJ2-7
v_call: TRBV7-9
d_call: TRBD1
cdr3_aa: CASSSQDRVSEQYF

j_call: TRBJ2-3
v_call: TRBV7-2
d_call: TRBD1
cdr3_aa: CASSKRQGTDTQYF